This TCR beta chain was sequenced in a study of shared clonotypes between healthy human individuals. Naive CD8 cells lacked CD45RO, underwent positive selection for CCR7 and left out terminally differentiated effector memory CD45RA+ cells. Caucasian adults living in Nashville, Tennessee, provided all samples. The data were produced by immunoSEQ multiplex PCR, yet TCRdb's version contains in-frame clones alone and is incomplete. This table holds around 1.9 million clones, 93% found once. This CDR3 has 15 amino acids. Trimming removed 4 bases from V and 2 bases from J; junction bases left unmatched: 2. In germline, CDR1 is SGHDT, CDR2 YYEEEE.

This chain links TRBV5-6 with TRBJ1-3, with 11 nucleotides matching TRBD1. Sequencing input: naive CD8+ T cells from PBMCs. The clonotype comes from a man aged 18 to 29 in good health. Some clones in this sample may be carry-over from other donors' samples. The CDR3 loop is CASSRGQGAGNTIYF. The CDR3 nucleotides are TGTGCCAGCAGCCGGGGACAGGGGGCTGGAAACACCATATATTTT.